These T cell receptor beta chains were read from a single sample in a study of blood T cell repertoires in COVID-19. Data came from immunoSEQ multiplex PCR; TCRdb stores just in-frame clones and leaves some out. The sample has tens of thousands of clones, roughly 87% seen once; the top ten hold roughly 13%. Sequencing used peripheral blood. The receptors shown here come from an elderly woman with acute or convalescent COVID-19. CDR3s include the opening cysteine and the closing phenylalanine or tryptophan. D genes are given only for firm matches. Not all rows give a size; the values are once, few, many and, for expanded clones, a class.

TRBD1,TRBV10-3,TRBJ2-7,-,TGTGCCATGGGGACAGGGGGCATCGACGAGCAGTACTTC,CAMGTGGIDEQYF
TRBD2,TRBV29-1,TRBJ2-3,-,TGCAGCGTTGAGAGCGGGAGTGCAGATACGCAGTATTTT,CSVESGSADTQYF
-,TRBV5-1,TRBJ2-2,-,TGCGCCAGCAGCTCGGGACTCCAAGTTTCGAACACCGGGGAGCTGTTTTTT,CASSSGLQVSNTGELFF
-,TRBV7-2,TRBJ2-7,-,TGTGCCAGCAGCCTCACTTACGGGAGTGAGTACGAGCAGTACTTC,CASSLTYGSEYEQYF
TRBD1,TRBV28,TRBJ2-7,few,TGTGCCAGCAGTCGACCGTACAGGGGGCTGACAGGGGAGCAGTACTTC,CASSRPYRGLTGEQYF
-,TRBV7-9,TRBJ2-3,once,TGTGCCAGCAGCTTCAGCGGAAGCACAGATACGCAGTATTTT,CASSFSGSTDTQYF
-,TRBV9,TRBJ2-3,-,TGTGCCAGCAGCGTAAGTAGTCGGGCAGATACGCAGTATTTT,CASSVSSRADTQYF
TRBD2,TRBV7-8,TRBJ2-1,-,TGTGCCAGCAGTCGAGGGGGACTAGCGGCCCCTTACTACAATGAGCAGTTCTTC,CASSRGGLAAPYYNEQFF
TRBD1,TRBV24-1,TRBJ1-2,-,TGTGCCACCAGTACGCGGACAGGGACGAATGGCTACACCTTC,CATSTRTGTNGYTF
TRBD1,TRBV24-1,TRBJ2-5,-,TGTGCCACCAGTGACCCCGGGACAGGGCGAGAGACCCAGTACTTC,CATSDPGTGRETQYF
TRBD2,TRBV30,TRBJ2-3,once,TGTGCCTGGAGTGGCACTAGCGGGAGCACAGATACGCAGTATTTT,CAWSGTSGSTDTQYF